The clone carrying this TCR beta chain was seen only once. Its antigen is as yet unknown. The entry originates in a study of response to subunit inactivated influenza vaccine. Study-level points and caveats: It was suggested by the authors that few new T cells are recruited by each seasonal influenza vaccination.

TCRdb recomputed calls from the RT-PCR reads with MiXCR, one row per CDR3 protein. Counted here are about 500,000 distinct CDR3 sequences, over 10% occurring once; the ten biggest clones make up roughly 14%. The CDR3 extends over 16 amino acids. Trimming cost V 6 bases and J 3 bases; bases outside gene matches: 11. Per germline, CDR1 SGHTA and CDR2 FQGNSA. This specimen consisted of PBMCs from blood, obtained about 40 days after vaccination. This TCR was sampled from a man between 50 and 59 years old who received an inactivated influenza vaccine. The chain links TRBV7-2 to TRBJ2-1, with TRBD1 matching 7 bases. CDR3 amino acids: CASSLTGTVIYNEQFF. CDR3 coding DNA: TGTGCCAGCAGTCTAACTGGGACAGTAATCTACAATGAGCAGTTCTTC.